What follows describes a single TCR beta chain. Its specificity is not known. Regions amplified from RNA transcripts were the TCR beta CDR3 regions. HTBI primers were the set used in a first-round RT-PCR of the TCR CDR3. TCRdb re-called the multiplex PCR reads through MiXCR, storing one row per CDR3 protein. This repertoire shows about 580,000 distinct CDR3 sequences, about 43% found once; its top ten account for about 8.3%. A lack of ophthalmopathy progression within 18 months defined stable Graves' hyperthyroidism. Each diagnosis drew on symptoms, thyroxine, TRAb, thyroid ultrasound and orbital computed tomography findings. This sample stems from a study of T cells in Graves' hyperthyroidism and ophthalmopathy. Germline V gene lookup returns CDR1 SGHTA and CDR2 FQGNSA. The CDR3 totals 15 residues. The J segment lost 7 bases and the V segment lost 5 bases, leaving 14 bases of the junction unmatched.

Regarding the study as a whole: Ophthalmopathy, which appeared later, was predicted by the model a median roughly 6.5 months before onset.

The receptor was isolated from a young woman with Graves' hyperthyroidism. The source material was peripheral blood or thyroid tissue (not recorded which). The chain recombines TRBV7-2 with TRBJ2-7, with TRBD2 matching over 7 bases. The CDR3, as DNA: TGTGCCAGCAGCCGGGGCGGGAGTGCGGGCAATGAGCAGTACTTC. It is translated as CASSRGGSAGNEQYF.